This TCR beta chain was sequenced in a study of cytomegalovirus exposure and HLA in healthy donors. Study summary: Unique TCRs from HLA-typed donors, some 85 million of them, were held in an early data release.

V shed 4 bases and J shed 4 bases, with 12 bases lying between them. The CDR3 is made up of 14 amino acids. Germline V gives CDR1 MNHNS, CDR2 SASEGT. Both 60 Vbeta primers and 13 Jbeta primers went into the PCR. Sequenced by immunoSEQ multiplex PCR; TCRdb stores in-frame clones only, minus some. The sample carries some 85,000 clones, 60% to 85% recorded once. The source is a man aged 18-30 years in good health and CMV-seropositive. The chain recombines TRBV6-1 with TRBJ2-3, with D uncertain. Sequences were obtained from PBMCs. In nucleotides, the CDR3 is TGTGCCAGCAGTGGAGAGCTAGTCTCAGATACGCAGTATTTT. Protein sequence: CASSGELVSDTQYF.